The 25 T cell receptor beta chains below all came from one sample that was sequenced in a study of CD8 T cells in ankylosing spondylitis. Study findings and constraints: One TCR beta motif, made up of roughly 8 highly homologous variants, appeared characteristic of ankylosing spondylitis blood.

TCRdb used MiXCR to reprocess the 5' RACE reads, holding one entry per CDR3 protein. Of hundreds of thousands of distinct CDR3 sequences listed, approximately 10% were seen once; the top ten hold about 0.49%. The antigens for these receptors are not known. The sequenced material came from blood, either unsorted or a sorted T cell fraction (not recorded which). These TCRs come from a male donor with ankylosing spondylitis.

This sequence joins TRBV10-3 and TRBJ1-2; D remains unclear. The V gene's germline CDR1 is ENHRY and CDR2 SYGVKD. With 2 bases removed from V and 9 bases from J, the gap between germline ends came to 16 bases. The CDR3 runs to 14 residues. CDR3 in DNA: TGTGCCATCAGTGAGGTGGCAGCCTCGGTGAGCTACACCTTC. It translates to CAISEVAASVSYTF.

This rearrangement joins TRBV20-1 to TRBJ1-6; maybe TRBD1 (6 bases). V gave up 5 bases and J gave up 8 bases, with 13 bases separating them. The CDR3 contains 13 residues. The germline V gene has CDR1 DFQATT and CDR2 SNEGSKA (reference sequence). CDR3 sequence reads: CSASPRGDSPLHF. Written as DNA, the CDR3 is TGCAGTGCTTCCCCCAGGGGAGATTCACCCCTCCACTTT.

This clonotype was recorded at least ten times. The rearrangement uses TRBV9 and TRBJ2-3; D unresolved. There are 14 residues in the CDR3. Deletions cut 0 bases from V and 3 bases from J, with 8 bases between. Germline-derived CDR1 and CDR2 are SGDLS and YYNGEE. CDR3: CASSVEGLTDTQYF. The CDR3 DNA reads TGTGCCAGCAGCGTAGAGGGCTTGACAGATACGCAGTATTTT.

The sample holds a few counts of this clonotype. V gene TRBV24-1 combines with J gene TRBJ1-1, with no clear D. The CDR3 runs 11 residues. Between the trimmed V and J ends, which lost 5 bases and 8 bases, there was a span of 8 bases. Germline CDR1 and CDR2: KGHDR and SFDVKD. This CDR3 reads CATSAYQEAFF. The CDR3 DNA sequence: TGTGCCACCAGTGCCTATCAGGAAGCTTTCTTT.

This clonotype has at least ten counts. The chain employs TRBV29-1 and TRBJ1-5; D is possibly TRBD1 (6 bases). The CDR3 contains 13 residues. Germline V gene sequence: CDR1 SQVTM, CDR2 ANQGSEA. Trimming took 5 bases from V and 2 from J, leaving 10 bases between them. The CDR3 region has the DNA TGCAGCGTTCAGGGGATGGGCAATCAGCCCCAGCATTTT. Translated, it gives CSVQGMGNQPQHF.

The V gene is TRBV6-4, the J gene TRBJ2-3; D call uncertain. Germline assignment: CDR1 MRHNA and CDR2 SNTAGT. Trimming cost V 6 bases and J 0 bases, with 16 bases left between them. This CDR3 is built from 16 residues. The CDR3 DNA reads TGTGCCAGCAGCCCCCAGACACGTACAAGCACAGATACGCAGTATTTT. It specifies CASSPQTRTSTDTQYF.

This clonotype was seen more than once but under ten times. J is TRBJ1-5 and V is TRBV6-5, with TRBD1 as a possible D gene (6 bases). CDR3 length: 14 amino acids. From germline, CDR1 is MNHEY and CDR2 SVGAGI. The germline V and J ends were trimmed by 6 bases and 4 bases, with 13 bases remaining between them. The CDR3 DNA sequence: TGTGCCAGCAGCTATGACAGGAGGAATCAGCCCCAGCATTTT. It is translated as CASSYDRRNQPQHF.

This clonotype was observed a handful of times. This sequence joins TRBV18 and TRBJ2-2; 7 positions agree with TRBD2. The CDR3 runs to 15 residues. Germline V gene data show CDR1 as KGHSH and CDR2 as LQKENI. V dropped 6 bases and J dropped 2; count of bases not matched to a gene: 6. The CDR3 nucleotides read TGTGCCAGCTCCCGCGGGAGTTCCAACACCGGGGAGCTGTTTTTT. Its protein is CASSRGSSNTGELFF.

The genes are TRBV5-1 and TRBJ2-2, with TRBD2 identical over 7 bases. The germline CDR1 and CDR2 sequences are SGHRS and YFSETQ. Trimming took 4 bases from V and 3 from J; bases not matched to a gene: 3. The CDR3 is 14 residues long. The CDR3 loop is CASSRDYDTGELFF. In nucleotides, the CDR3 is TGCGCCAGCAGCAGGGACTATGACACCGGGGAGCTGTTTTTT. Variable domain in full (rest from reference TRBV5-1 and TRBJ2-2): KAGVTQTPRYLIKTRGQQVTLSCSPISGHRSVSWYQQTPGQGLQFLFEYFSETQRNKGNFPGRFSGRQFSNSRSEMNVSTLELGDSALYLCASSRDYDTGELFFGEGSRLTVL.

This clonotype showed up many times. The V and J genes are TRBV7-2 and TRBJ1-2; weak D call: TRBD1 (5 bases). Trimming took off 2 bases at V and 2 bases at J, with 12 bases between the two ends. Germline lookup yields CDR1 SGHTA and CDR2 FQGNSA. This CDR3 comprises 15 residues. CDR3 in amino acids: CASSLIPDINYGYTF. CDR3 DNA sequence: TGTGCCAGCAGCTTAATTCCGGACATCAACTATGGCTACACCTTC. Full variable domain (outside the CDR3, taken from reference TRBV7-2 and TRBJ1-2): GAGVSQSPSNKVTEKGKDVELRCDPISGHTALYWYRQSLGQGLEFLIYFQGNSAPDKSGLPSDRFSAERTGGSVSTLTIQRTQQEDSAVYLCASSLIPDINYGYTFGSGTRLTVV.

This chain uses TRBV28 with TRBJ1-6, with 7 positions matching TRBD1. This CDR3 region has 13 residues. Germline values: CDR1 MDHEN, CDR2 SYDVKM. Trimming took 9 bases from V and 7 from J; bases not matched to a gene: 6. The DNA for the CDR3 is TGTGCCAGTTTGGGGACAGTAAATTCACCCCTCCACTTT. Its translation: CASLGTVNSPLHF. The full variable domain, with the rest looked up from reference TRBV28 and TRBJ1-6, is DVKVTQSSRYLVKRTGEKVFLECVQDMDHENMFWYRQDPGLGLRLIYFSYDVKMKEKGDIPEGYSVSREKKERFSLILESASTNQTSMYLCASLGTVNSPLHFGNGTRLTVT.

This chain uses TRBV4-3 with TRBJ2-1, with D unresolved. V lost 4 bases, J lost 7 bases, and 11 bases lay in between. Looked up from germline, CDR1 is LGHNA and CDR2 is YSLEER. This CDR3 is built from 13 residues. Here the CDR3 reads CASSLQLGNEQFF. The CDR3 DNA reads TGCGCCAGCAGCCTACAGCTGGGGAATGAGCAGTTCTTC.

The chain has TRBV27 and TRBJ2-3; TRBD2 matches 14 bases. The CDR3 runs 17 residues. Germline V lookup: CDR1 MNHEY, CDR2 SMNVEV (reference sequence). V lost 3 bases to trimming and J lost 7 bases; unmatched junction nucleotides: 9. This chain's CDR3 is CASSFLGLAGGINTQYF. The CDR3, as DNA: TGTGCCAGCAGTTTTTTAGGACTAGCGGGAGGTATAAATACGCAGTATTTT.

This clonotype came up many times. The junction departs from the called germline gene at one end, perhaps through a read error. The chain recombines TRBV6-1 with TRBJ1-5; D is unclear. Per the germline V gene, CDR1 is MNHNS and CDR2 is SASEGT. This CDR3 spans 15 amino acids. In DNA, the CDR3 is TGTGCCAGCAGTGAAGCTGAGAAGTCCAATGAGCCCCAGCATTTT. Amino acid sequence: CASSEAEKSNEPQHF.

This clonotype was observed at least ten times. This chain joins TRBV6-5 and TRBJ2-1, with 8 bases matching TRBD1. The ends lost 2 bases at V and 15 bases at J; junction bases unmatched: 6. Germline loops: CDR1 MNHEY, CDR2 SVGAGI. This CDR3 is built from 12 residues. CDR3 coding DNA: TGTGCCAGCAGTTACCCGGGACAGGATCCGTTCTTC. Translated: CASSYPGQDPFF.

This clonotype has a count of ten or more. The chain recombines TRBV29-1 with TRBJ2-1, with D maybe TRBD1 (6 bases). Trimming removed 3 bases at V and 10 bases at J, with 16 bases between. Germline-derived CDR1 and CDR2 are SQVTM and ANQGSEA. The CDR3 is 13 amino acids. CDR3: CSVDAGAGLEQFF. For the CDR3, the DNA is TGCAGCGTTGATGCAGGGGCAGGGCTGGAGCAGTTCTTC.

The chain joins TRBV27 to TRBJ2-6; D gene unclear. The CDR3 extends over 16 amino acids. Germline V lookup: CDR1 MNHEY, CDR2 SMNVEV (reference sequence). Trimming stripped 5 bases from V and 4 bases from J, with 15 bases between. CDR3 sequence reads: CASSPRRLTGANVLTF. CDR3 DNA sequence: TGTGCCAGCAGTCCTCGACGGCTAACCGGGGCCAACGTCCTGACTTTC.

The sample holds many counts of this clonotype. CDR3 region: CASSLEASRSSYNEQFF. CDR3 nucleotides: TGTGCCAGCAGTTTAGAGGCTAGCCGGAGCTCCTACAATGAGCAGTTCTTC. J is TRBJ2-1 and V is TRBV12-3 or TRBV12-4, with D possibly TRBD2 on 5 matching bases. The CDR3 consists of 17 residues. V lost 1 base and J lost 0, with 13 bases in between.

The sample holds many counts of this clonotype. This chain joins TRBV20-1 and TRBJ1-1, with a weak D call TRBD1 (5 bases). Germline V gives CDR1 DFQATT, CDR2 SNEGSKA (reference sequence). Trimming cost V 3 bases and J 0 bases, with 11 bases left between them. The CDR3 is made up of 14 amino acids. This CDR3 is CSASSGPMNTEAFF. The CDR3 DNA sequence: TGCAGTGCTAGCTCGGGACCTATGAACACTGAAGCTTTCTTT.

This clonotype appeared many times. CDR3 sequence (DNA): TGTGCCAGCAGCTTGGGTAGACTTGGACAGGGGAACACTGAAGCTTTCTTT. Translation gives CASSLGRLGQGNTEAFF. The chain uses TRBV5-6 and TRBJ1-1; 8 nucleotides line up with TRBD1. From germline, CDR1 is SGHDT and CDR2 YYEEEE. The CDR3 loop spans 17 amino acids. V lost 0 bases to trimming and J lost 1 base; unmatched junction nucleotides: 8.

Ten or more counts support this clonotype. The chain recombines TRBV20-1 with TRBJ2-5, with D possibly matching TRBD1 (5 bases). The germline gives CDR1 DFQATT, CDR2 SNEGSKA (reference sequence). With 2 bases removed from V and 5 bases from J, the gap between germline ends came to 9 bases. The length of the CDR3 is 12 residues. The CDR3 here is CSARSGHETQYF. The DNA of the CDR3 is TGCAGTGCTAGATCAGGGCACGAGACCCAGTACTTC.

This clonotype was seen only a few times. The chain has TRBV21-1 and TRBJ2-7. TRBV21-1 corresponds to a pseudogene. The CDR3 sequence is 10 residues long. The CDR3 region is CARGVYEQYF. The CDR3 nucleotides read TGTGCCAGGGGTGTCTACGAGCAGTACTTC.

This clonotype was counted only a few times. This chain connects TRBV20-1 to TRBJ2-5; 14 bases agree with TRBD2. CDR3 size: 16 residues. V shed 5 bases and J 2 bases; nucleotides not matched to a gene: 7. Germline V gene data show CDR1 as DFQATT and CDR2 as SNEGSKA (reference sequence). The CDR3 protein is CSAGRLAGGPQETQYF. The DNA for the CDR3 is TGCAGTGCTGGGAGACTAGCGGGAGGGCCACAAGAGACCCAGTACTTC.

This clonotype appeared a few times. The J gene is TRBJ2-1, the V gene TRBV28; D remains unclear. V was pared by 5 bases and J by 4 bases, with 18 bases between. Looked up from germline, CDR1 is MDHEN and CDR2 is SYDVKM. The CDR3 is made up of 16 amino acids. CDR3 sequence reads: CASSPTPTAVYNEQFF. CDR3 coding DNA: TGTGCCAGCAGTCCTACCCCGACGGCAGTTTACAATGAGCAGTTCTTC. The full variable domain, completed using reference TRBV28 and TRBJ2-1, is DVKVTQSSRYLVKRTGEKVFLECVQDMDHENMFWYRQDPGLGLRLIYFSYDVKMKEKGDIPEGYSVSREKKERFSLILESASTNQTSMYLCASSPTPTAVYNEQFFGPGTRLTVL.

This chain links TRBV4-2 with TRBJ2-1, with D perhaps matching TRBD1 or TRBD2 (5 bases each). The CDR3 is made up of 17 amino acids. Germline CDR1 and CDR2: LGHNA and YNFKEQ. V was clipped by 1 base and J by 4 bases, with 17 bases between them. DNA of the CDR3: TGTGCCAGCAGCCAAGGTAGTGGGACGGGTTGGTACAATGAGCAGTTCTTC. It is translated as CASSQGSGTGWYNEQFF.